These 21 T cell receptor beta chains were sequenced from one sample in a study of T cells in Graves' hyperthyroidism and ophthalmopathy (dated 2019 in TCRdb). The protocol used for the library was multiplex PCR. Sequencing was performed on an Illumina HiSeq 2000. The TCR beta CDR3 regions were amplified from the RNA transcripts. The TCR CDR3 was subjected to a first round of RT-PCR using the HTBI primer set and the Qiagen OneStep RT-PCR kit. TCRdb ran its own pipeline on the public reads, namely fastp trimming at Q25 and MiXCR clone calling, and kept in-frame beta chains. A single entry per CDR3 protein holds the most common genes and DNA from its merged rows. A total of hundreds of thousands of distinct CDR3 sequences appear in this sample, about 20% of them only once. 50% to 75% of the sample comes from the top ten. Sequencing was carried out using blood. All receptors derive from a man between 25 and 39 years old with Graves' ophthalmopathy.

Here the CDR3 DNA reads TGTGCCACCAGCAGAGAAATACCCAGGGGAAGTAACACCGGGGAGCTGTTTTTT. Protein: CATSREIPRGSNTGELFF. The chain uses TRBV15 and TRBJ2-2, with D tentatively TRBD1 (6 bases). Trimming cost V 0 bases and J 2 bases, with 16 bases left between them. Germline values: CDR1 LNHNV, CDR2 YYDKDF (reference sequence). The CDR3 is 18 residues long.

This chain uses TRBV5-1 with TRBJ1-1, with D possibly TRBD1 on 5 matching bases. Germline assignment: CDR1 SGHRS and CDR2 YFSETQ. This CDR3 region has 16 residues. V was trimmed by 4 bases and J by 1 base, leaving 17 bases between them. The CDR3 sequence is CASSPWDGEANTEAFF. CDR3 DNA sequence: TGCGCCAGCAGCCCATGGGACGGGGAGGCGAACACTGAAGCTTTCTTT.

This clonotype has more than one count but fewer than ten. The CDR3 DNA sequence: TGTGCCAGCAGCATCCGGACCCGCAATGAGCAGTTCTTC. Protein sequence: CASSIRTRNEQFF. V gene TRBV7-8 combines with J gene TRBJ2-1; D is ambiguous. Germline lookup yields CDR1 SGHVS and CDR2 FQNEAQ. The V end was cut by 5 bases, the J end by 6 bases, with 11 bases between. This CDR3 is built from 13 residues.

In this sample, this clonotype turned up a few times. The chain carries TRBV6-1 and TRBJ1-6; D may be TRBD1 (5 bases). The CDR3 loop spans 14 amino acids. Germline CDR1 is MNHNS and CDR2 is SASEGT. V lost 6 bases, J lost 9 bases, and 15 bases lay in between. The CDR3 here is CASRTDSRSSPLHF. In nucleotides, the CDR3 is TGTGCCAGCAGAACAGACAGTAGAAGTTCACCCCTCCACTTT.

In this sample, this clonotype turned up a few times. V is TRBV5-1 and J is TRBJ1-2; TRBD1 aligns across 9 bases. The CDR3 loop spans 16 amino acids. The germline gives CDR1 SGHRS, CDR2 YFSETQ. V shed 4 bases and J 2 bases; nucleotides not matched to a gene: 9. CDR3 in amino acids: CASSPGTGTRNYGYTF. In DNA, the CDR3 is TGCGCCAGCAGCCCTGGGACAGGGACTCGGAACTATGGCTACACCTTC.

This clonotype was recorded a few times. V is TRBV19 and J is TRBJ2-1; weak D call: TRBD2 (5 bases). V gave up 2 bases and J gave up 6 bases, with 11 bases separating them. This CDR3 is built from 14 residues. The germline V gene has CDR1 LNHDA and CDR2 SQIVND (reference sequence). The CDR3 DNA is TGTGCCAGTAGTATATTAACTAGATCCAATGAGCAGTTCTTC. Translating it yields CASSILTRSNEQFF.

This chain connects TRBV3-1 to TRBJ2-5, with TRBD2 as a possible D gene (5 bases). With 3 bases removed from V and 3 bases from J, the gap between germline ends came to 8 bases. CDR1 is LGHDT, CDR2 YNNKEL, per germline (reference sequence). The CDR3 is 13 amino acids. CDR3 nucleotides: TGTGCCAGCAGCCATGGACTTGAAGAGACCCAGTACTTC. Its protein is CASSHGLEETQYF.

Many counts were recorded for this clonotype. V and J are TRBV11-2 and TRBJ2-3; D perhaps matches TRBD2 (5 bases). V lost 2 bases and J lost 6, with 15 bases in between. Per the germline V gene, CDR1 is SGHAT and CDR2 is FQNNGV. The CDR3 is 15 residues long. DNA of the CDR3: TGTGCCAGCAGCTTACGGGCTAGCTCCATGGATACGCAGTATTTT. Translated, it gives CASSLRASSMDTQYF.

The V call is TRBV7-9, the J call TRBJ2-2; 11 nucleotides match TRBD2. The CDR3 runs to 18 residues. The germline V gene encodes CDR1 SEHNR and CDR2 FQNEAQ (reference sequence). V was clipped by 4 bases and J by 5 bases; unmatched bases: 12. Written as DNA, the CDR3 is TGTGCCAGCAGCTCGGGTAGGTTAGCGGGAGGGCCTACCGGGGAGCTGTTTTTT. Protein product: CASSSGRLAGGPTGELFF. The full variable domain, in which reference TRBV7-9 and TRBJ2-2 provide the parts outside the CDR3, is DTGVSQNPRHKITKRGQNVTFRCDPISEHNRLYWYRQTLGQGPEFLTYFQNEAQLEKSRLLSDRFSAERPKGSFSTLEIQRTEQGDSAMYLCASSSGRLAGGPTGELFFGEGSRLTVL.

The rearrangement uses TRBV28 and TRBJ1-6, with D tentatively TRBD1 (6 bases). CDR1 and CDR2 from the germline V gene are MDHEN and SYDVKM. The V and J ends lost 5 bases and 7 bases respectively, with 12 bases between them. CDR3 length: 14 residues. CDR3 sequence reads: CASSRGQFNSPLHF. As DNA, the CDR3 is TGTGCCAGCAGTAGAGGACAGTTCAATTCACCCCTCCACTTT.

The chain combines TRBV7-8 with TRBJ2-7; 7 bases fit TRBD2. The CDR3 spans 16 residues. Germline lookup yields CDR1 SGHVS and CDR2 FQNEAQ. V lost 1 base, J lost 6 bases, and 12 bases stayed unmatched. The CDR3 DNA is TGTGCCAGCAGCTTAGACGCCGGACTAGGCTTGAGCGAGCAGTACTTC. Translating gives CASSLDAGLGLSEQYF.

Only one count was recorded for this clonotype. The V call is TRBV11-3, the J call TRBJ2-3; 7 bases align to TRBD1. The length of the CDR3 is 14 residues. CDR1 SGHNT and CDR2 YENEEA come from the germline V gene. Trimming took 5 bases from V and 4 from J; bases not matched to a gene: 6. CDR3 bases: TGTGCCAGCAGCCGACAGGGATGGGCAGATACGCAGTATTTT. This sequence encodes CASSRQGWADTQYF.

This clonotype was seen a few times. The chain joins TRBV5-1 to TRBJ2-1, with TRBD2 identical over 8 bases. Germline V CDR1 and CDR2: SGHRS, YFSETQ. CDR3 length equals 15 residues. J lost 8 bases, V lost 7 bases, and 14 bases had no gene match. For the CDR3, the DNA is TGCGCCAGCGGGGCTGAGCGGGGGACGGGGGATGAGCAGTTCTTC. It specifies CASGAERGTGDEQFF. The variable domain in full, completed from reference TRBV5-1 and TRBJ2-1, reads KAGVTQTPRYLIKTRGQQVTLSCSPISGHRSVSWYQQTPGQGLQFLFEYFSETQRNKGNFPGRFSGRQFSNSRSEMNVSTLELGDSALYLCASGAERGTGDEQFFGPGTRLTVL.

The chain recombines TRBV15 with TRBJ1-6; maybe TRBD1 (5 bases). This CDR3 has 14 residues. Trimming shortened V by 4 bases and J by 6 bases, and 10 bases separated the two germline ends. The germline V gene encodes CDR1 LNHNV and CDR2 YYDKDF (reference sequence). DNA of the CDR3: TGTGCCACCAGCATTCAGGGTGGTAATTCACCCCTCCACTTT. Translating it yields CATSIQGGNSPLHF.

CDR3 sequence reads: CASGLGQLNTEAFF. DNA of the CDR3: TGTGCTAGTGGCCTTGGACAGCTGAACACTGAAGCTTTCTTT. The J gene is TRBJ1-1, the V gene TRBV12-5; D is possibly TRBD1 (6 bases). CDR3 length equals 14 residues. Trimming removed 6 bases at V and 0 bases at J, with 11 bases between. Germline V gene sequence: CDR1 LGHNT, CDR2 FRNRAP.

This clonotype occurred many times. The genes are TRBV11-2 and TRBJ2-1; TRBD1 might be the D (6 bases). The CDR3 runs 12 residues. Germline V CDR1 and CDR2: SGHAT, FQNNGV. The ends were cut back, 5 bases at V and 4 bases at J, with 6 bases in the middle. The CDR3 sequence is CASSQGYNEQFF. Here the CDR3 DNA reads TGTGCCAGCAGCCAGGGGTACAATGAGCAGTTCTTC. The full variable domain, rest sourced from reference TRBV11-2 and TRBJ2-1, is EAGVAQSPRYKIIEKRQSVAFWCNPISGHATLYWYQQILGQGPKLLIQFQNNGVVDDSQLPKDRFSAERLKGVDSTLKIQPAKLEDSAVYLCASSQGYNEQFFGPGTRLTVL.

This clonotype was found many times. The V gene is TRBV12-3 or TRBV12-4, the J gene TRBJ1-1; D perhaps matches TRBD1 (5 bases). V was clipped by 10 bases and J by 0 bases, with 9 bases between them. CDR3 length: 12 residues. The CDR3 reads CATGTVNTEAFF. CDR3 coding DNA: TGTGCCACAGGGACGGTGAACACTGAAGCTTTCTTT.

For this clonotype: This sequence may be a read error, since a much larger clone differs from it by one base. The conserved phenylalanine or tryptophan is not found at the CDR3 terminus, so this likely reflects a read error. The V gene is TRBV16, the J gene TRBJ1-5, with 7 nucleotides matching TRBD1. The J segment lost 7 bases and the V segment lost 4 bases, leaving 16 bases of the junction unmatched. Germline V gives CDR1 KGHSY, CDR2 FQNENV. There are 17 residues in the CDR3. The CDR3 sequence is CASSPLARQGRRQPQHL. The CDR3 DNA reads as TGTGCCAGCAGCCCGTTGGCGCGACAGGGACGGAGGCAGCCCCAGCATCTT.

This clonotype was picked up many times. J is TRBJ2-3 and V is TRBV2; the match to TRBD2 covers 8 bases. The trim removed 11 bases at V and 5 bases at J, leaving 12 bases unmatched. Germline V lookup: CDR1 SNHLY, CDR2 FYNNEI. This CDR3 has 14 residues. This chain's CDR3 is CAANIAGPRDTQYF. CDR3 nucleotide sequence: TGTGCCGCGAACATAGCGGGACCGAGAGATACGCAGTATTTT.

The chain is built from TRBV28 and TRBJ1-4, with D maybe TRBD1 (6 bases). There are 17 residues in the CDR3. Trimming stripped 5 bases from V and 5 bases from J, with 21 bases between. The V gene's germline CDR1 is MDHEN and CDR2 SYDVKM. CDR3 sequence (DNA): TGTGCCAGCAGTGGGGGCTCAAGCCGGGGGGGGAATGAAAAACTGTTTTTT. This encodes CASSGGSSRGGNEKLFF.

V usage is TRBV4-1 and J usage is TRBJ2-2; 8 nucleotides align to TRBD2. Germline loops: CDR1 MGHRA, CDR2 YSYEKL. After removal of 1 base from V and 5 bases from J, the junction contained 3 bases not matched to a gene. This CDR3 is 15 amino acids long. CDR3 region: CASSQGERETGELFF. The CDR3, as DNA: TGCGCCAGCAGCCAAGGAGAGCGGGAGACCGGGGAGCTGTTTTTT.